The clone carrying this T cell receptor (beta chain) was observed a handful of times. TCRdb reanalysed the RT-PCR reads using MiXCR and keeps one entry per CDR3 protein. The sample lists hundreds of thousands of distinct CDR3 sequences, roughly 14% occurring once. These data originate in a study of patients and donors after allogeneic stem cell transplantation. CDR3 length equals 16 residues. The germline V gene encodes CDR1 SGHRS and CDR2 YFSETQ. Losses at the gene ends were 0 bases for V and 8 bases for J; bases not matched to a gene: 8. The rearrangement joins TRBV5-1 to TRBJ2-1, with 10 bases aligning to TRBD1. The TCR was taken from a human donor who was either an allogeneic HSCT recipient or a stem cell or donor lymphocyte infusion donor (not recorded which). It is not recorded whose cells these are; they may come from a transplant donor. The material sequenced was blood, either unsorted or a sorted T cell fraction (not recorded which). CDR3 region: CASSLATGGALDEQFF. Written as DNA, the CDR3 is TGCGCCAGCAGCTTGGCGACAGGGGGCGCTTTGGATGAGCAGTTCTTC.